This T cell receptor (beta chain) derives from a study of CXCR3-negative and CXCR3-positive naive CD8 T cells. The study's findings and limits: CD5 surface expression was similar among naive subsets, and TCR strength was estimated by inference from TRB CDR3 properties. The TRB CDR3s that CXCR3-positive naive cells carried were more hydrophobic than those of CXCR3-negative naive cells.

Definition of naive CD8+ T cells rested on a CD45RO-CCR7+CD27+CD95- profile. The TRB libraries of cDNA were built by UMI-labeled 5' RACE. One entry per CDR3 protein, without DNA, is what TCRdb gives after re-calling the 5' RACE reads. The clone table shows roughly 99,000 distinct CDR3 sequences, with the ten largest holding around 1%. Concerning this clonotype itself: Its cognate antigen is unknown.

Germline V gene sequence: CDR1 DFQATT, CDR2 SNEGSKA (reference sequence). CDR3 length: 14 amino acids. The sequencing sample was made of naive CXCR3+ CD8+ T cells from blood. Subset defined: CD45RO-CCR7+CD27+CD95- naive CD8+ T cells expressing CXCR3 (TNR3+). The clonotype comes from a human donor in good health. Some clones in this sample may be carry-over from other donors' samples. The chain combines TRBV20-1 with TRBJ2-1; TCRdb outputs TRBD1, but without DNA this stays unchecked. The CDR3 is CSAFGTRGYNEQFF.